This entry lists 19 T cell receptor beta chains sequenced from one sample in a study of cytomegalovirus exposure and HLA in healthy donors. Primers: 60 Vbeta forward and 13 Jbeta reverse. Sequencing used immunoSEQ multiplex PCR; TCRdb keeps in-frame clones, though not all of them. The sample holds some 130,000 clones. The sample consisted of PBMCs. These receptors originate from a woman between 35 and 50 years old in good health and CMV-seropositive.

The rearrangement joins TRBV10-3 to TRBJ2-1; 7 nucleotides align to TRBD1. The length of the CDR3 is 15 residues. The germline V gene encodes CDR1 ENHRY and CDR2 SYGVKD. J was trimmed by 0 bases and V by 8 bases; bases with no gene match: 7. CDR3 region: CAIQGETPSYNEQFF. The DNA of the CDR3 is TGTGCCATCCAGGGGGAGACCCCCTCCTACAATGAGCAGTTCTTC.

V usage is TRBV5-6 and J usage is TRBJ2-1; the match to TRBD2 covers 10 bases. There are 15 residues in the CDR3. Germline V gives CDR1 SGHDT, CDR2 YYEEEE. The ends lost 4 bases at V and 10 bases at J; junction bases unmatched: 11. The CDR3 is CASSPPGTSANEQFF. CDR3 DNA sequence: TGTGCCAGCAGCCCCCCGGGGACTAGCGCTAACGAGCAGTTCTTC. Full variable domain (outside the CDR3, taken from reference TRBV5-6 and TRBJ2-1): DAGVTQSPTHLIKTRGQQVTLRCSPKSGHDTVSWYQQALGQGPQFIFQYYEEEERQRGNFPDRFSGHQFPNYSSELNVNALLLGDSALYLCASSPPGTSANEQFFGPGTRLTVL.

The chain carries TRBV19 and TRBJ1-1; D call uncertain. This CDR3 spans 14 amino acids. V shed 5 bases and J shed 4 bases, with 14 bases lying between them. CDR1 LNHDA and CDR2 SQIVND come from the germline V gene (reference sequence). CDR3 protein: CASSLGGVRTEAFF. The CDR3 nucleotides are TGTGCCAGTAGTCTCGGCGGGGTGCGCACTGAAGCTTTCTTT.

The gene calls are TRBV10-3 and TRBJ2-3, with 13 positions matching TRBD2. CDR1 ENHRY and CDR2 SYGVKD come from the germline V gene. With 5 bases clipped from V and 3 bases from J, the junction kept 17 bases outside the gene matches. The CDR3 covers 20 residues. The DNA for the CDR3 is TGTGCCATCAGTACCGATAGGACTAGCGGGAGTCTCCTGACTACAGATACGCAGTATTTT. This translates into CAISTDRTSGSLLTTDTQYF.

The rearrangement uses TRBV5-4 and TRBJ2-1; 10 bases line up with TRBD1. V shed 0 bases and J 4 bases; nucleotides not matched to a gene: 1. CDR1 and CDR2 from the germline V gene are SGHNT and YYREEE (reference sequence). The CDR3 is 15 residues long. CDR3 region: CASSLGTGGYNEQFF. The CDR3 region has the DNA TGTGCCAGCAGCTTGGGGACAGGGGGTTACAATGAGCAGTTCTTC. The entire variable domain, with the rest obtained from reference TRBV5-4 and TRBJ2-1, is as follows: ETGVTQSPTHLIKTRGQQVTLRCSSQSGHNTVSWYQQALGQGPQFIFQYYREEENGRGNFPPRFSGLQFPNYSSELNVNALELDDSALYLCASSLGTGGYNEQFFGPGTRLTVL.

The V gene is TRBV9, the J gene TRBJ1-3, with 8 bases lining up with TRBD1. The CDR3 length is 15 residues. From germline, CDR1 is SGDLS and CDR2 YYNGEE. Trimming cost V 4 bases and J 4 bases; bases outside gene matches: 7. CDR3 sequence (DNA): TGTGCCAGCAGCCGACAGACAGGGGAAGGAAACACCATATATTTT. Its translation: CASSRQTGEGNTIYF.

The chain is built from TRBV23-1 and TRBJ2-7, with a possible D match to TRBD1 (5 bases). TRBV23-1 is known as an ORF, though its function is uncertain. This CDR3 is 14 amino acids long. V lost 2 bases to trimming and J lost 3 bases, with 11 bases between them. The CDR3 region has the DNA TGCGCCAGCAGTCAACAGGGCCTTCTCTACGAGCAGTACTTC. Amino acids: CASSQQGLLYEQYF.

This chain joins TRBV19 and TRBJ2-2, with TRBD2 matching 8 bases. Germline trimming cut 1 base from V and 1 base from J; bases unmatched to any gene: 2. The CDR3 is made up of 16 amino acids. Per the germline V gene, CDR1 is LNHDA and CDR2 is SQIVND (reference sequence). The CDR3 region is CASSIGSGMNTGELFF. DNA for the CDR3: TGTGCCAGTAGTATAGGTAGCGGGATGAACACCGGGGAGCTGTTTTTT. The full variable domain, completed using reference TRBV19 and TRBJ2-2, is DGGITQSPKYLFRKEGQNVTLSCEQNLNHDAMYWYRQDPGQGLRLIYYSQIVNDFQKGDIAEGYSVSREKKESFPLTVTSAQKNPTAFYLCASSIGSGMNTGELFFGEGSRLTVL.

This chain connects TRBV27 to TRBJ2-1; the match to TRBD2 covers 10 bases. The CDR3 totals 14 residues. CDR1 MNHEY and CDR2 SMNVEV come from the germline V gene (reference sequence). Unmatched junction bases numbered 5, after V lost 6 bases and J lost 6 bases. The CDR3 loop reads CASRTSSGSNEQFF. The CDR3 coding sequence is TGTGCCAGCAGAACATCTAGCGGGAGCAATGAGCAGTTCTTC.

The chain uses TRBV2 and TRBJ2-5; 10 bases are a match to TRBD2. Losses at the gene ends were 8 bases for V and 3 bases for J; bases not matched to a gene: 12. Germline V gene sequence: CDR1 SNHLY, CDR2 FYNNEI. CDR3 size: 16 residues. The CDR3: CASAKNLAGVKETQYF. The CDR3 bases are TGTGCCAGCGCAAAAAACCTAGCGGGAGTCAAAGAGACCCAGTACTTC.

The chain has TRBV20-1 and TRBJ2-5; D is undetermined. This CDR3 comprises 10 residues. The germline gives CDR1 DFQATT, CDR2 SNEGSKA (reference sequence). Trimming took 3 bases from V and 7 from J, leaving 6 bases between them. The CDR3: CSASRVTQYF. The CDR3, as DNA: TGCAGTGCTAGCCGAGTGACCCAGTACTTC.

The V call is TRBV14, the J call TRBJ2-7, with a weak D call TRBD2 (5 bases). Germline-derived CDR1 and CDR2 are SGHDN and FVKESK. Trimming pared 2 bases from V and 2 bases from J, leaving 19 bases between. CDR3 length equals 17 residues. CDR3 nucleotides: TGTGCCAGCAGCCAACTACCCGGCCAGCGGATGGCCTACGAGCAGTACTTC. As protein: CASSQLPGQRMAYEQYF.

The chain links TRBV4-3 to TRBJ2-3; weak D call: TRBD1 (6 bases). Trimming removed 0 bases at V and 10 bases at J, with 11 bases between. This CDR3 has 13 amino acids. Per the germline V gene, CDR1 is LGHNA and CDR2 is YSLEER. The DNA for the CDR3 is TGCGCCAGCAGCCAAGATTTAAGGGGGTCGCAGTATTTT. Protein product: CASSQDLRGSQYF.

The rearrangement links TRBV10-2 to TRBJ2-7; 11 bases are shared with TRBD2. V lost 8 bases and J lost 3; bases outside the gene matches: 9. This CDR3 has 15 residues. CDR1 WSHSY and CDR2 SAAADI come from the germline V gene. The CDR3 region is CASASGLAARYEQYF. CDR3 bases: TGCGCCAGCGCGTCGGGACTAGCGGCCCGCTACGAGCAGTACTTC.

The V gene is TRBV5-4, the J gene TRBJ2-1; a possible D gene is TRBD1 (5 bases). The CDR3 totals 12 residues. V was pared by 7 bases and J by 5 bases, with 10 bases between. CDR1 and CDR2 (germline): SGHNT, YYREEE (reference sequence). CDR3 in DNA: TGTGCCAGCGTGGGGCAGAACAATGAGCAGTTCTTC. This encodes CASVGQNNEQFF.

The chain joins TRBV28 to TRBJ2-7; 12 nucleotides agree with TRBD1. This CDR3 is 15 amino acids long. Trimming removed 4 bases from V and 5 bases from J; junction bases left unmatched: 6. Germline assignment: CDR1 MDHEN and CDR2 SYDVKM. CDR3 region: CASSSRGTGGDEQYF. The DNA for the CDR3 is TGTGCCAGCAGTTCAAGGGGGACAGGGGGCGACGAGCAGTACTTC. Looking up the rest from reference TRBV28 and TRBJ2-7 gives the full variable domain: DVKVTQSSRYLVKRTGEKVFLECVQDMDHENMFWYRQDPGLGLRLIYFSYDVKMKEKGDIPEGYSVSREKKERFSLILESASTNQTSMYLCASSSRGTGGDEQYFGPGTRLTVT.

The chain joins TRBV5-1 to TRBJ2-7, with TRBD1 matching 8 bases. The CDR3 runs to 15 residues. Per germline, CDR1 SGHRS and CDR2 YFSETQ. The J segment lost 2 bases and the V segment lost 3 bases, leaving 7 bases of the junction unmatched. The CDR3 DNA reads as TGCGCCAGCAGCTATACCGGGACAGGTGCCTACGAGCAGTACTTC. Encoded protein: CASSYTGTGAYEQYF.

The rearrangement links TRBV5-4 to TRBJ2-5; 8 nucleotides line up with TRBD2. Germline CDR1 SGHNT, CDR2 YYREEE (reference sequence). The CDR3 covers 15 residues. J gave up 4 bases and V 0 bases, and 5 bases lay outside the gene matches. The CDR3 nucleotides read TGTGCCAGCAGCTTGGTGGCGGGAGGCGGAGAGACCCAGTACTTC. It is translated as CASSLVAGGGETQYF.

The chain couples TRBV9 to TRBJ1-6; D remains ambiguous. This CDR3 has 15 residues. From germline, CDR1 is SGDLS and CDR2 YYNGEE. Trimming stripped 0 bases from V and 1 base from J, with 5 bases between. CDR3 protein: CASSVGASYNSPLHF. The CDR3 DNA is TGTGCCAGCAGCGTAGGAGCGTCCTATAATTCACCCCTCCACTTT.